The 9 T cell receptor beta chains reported below all come from one sample, sequenced in a study of T cells expressing NK-cell markers. TCRdb re-called the 5' RACE reads and catalogs CDR3 proteins one per entry, DNA excluded. The sample is made up of a few hundred thousand distinct CDR3 sequences, and the top ten hold over 4% of it. Sequenced input: blood T cells: a sorted CD56 or NKG2C T cell subset, CD4+ or CD8+ T cells, or bulk PBMC T cells (not recorded which). These receptors came from a man aged 18-70 years in good health.

The chain employs TRBV21-1 and TRBJ2-5. TRBV21-1 constitutes a pseudogene. The CDR3 is made up of 15 amino acids. CDR3 protein: CASSKYFDDQETQYF.

The CDR3: CSARRAGWYQETQYF. V usage is TRBV20-1 and J usage is TRBJ2-5; TCRdb's D gene call, TRBD2, goes unchecked for lack of DNA. Germline CDR1 is DFQATT and CDR2 is SNEGSKA (reference sequence). CDR3 length equals 15 residues.

The chain combines TRBV6-1 with TRBJ2-1; without DNA, the TCRdb call of TRBD1 cannot be checked. The CDR3 sequence is 14 residues long. Germline V gene lookup returns CDR1 MNHNS and CDR2 SASEGT. The CDR3 protein is CAILTGMRMNEQFF.

The chain combines TRBV20-1 with TRBJ1-2; lacking DNA, the TRBD1 call made by TCRdb goes unchecked. The CDR3 loop spans 15 amino acids. Germline CDR1 and CDR2: DFQATT and SNEGSKA (reference sequence). Here the CDR3 reads CSAREETGQNYGYTF.

The rearrangement joins TRBV18 to TRBJ2-5; checking the TCRdb D call of TRBD2 is not possible without DNA. CDR3 size: 15 residues. Germline assignment: CDR1 KGHSH and CDR2 LQKENI. CDR3 protein: CASSKERELQETQYF.

This chain uses TRBV20-1 with TRBJ2-3. Germline assignment: CDR1 DFQATT and CDR2 SNEGSKA (reference sequence). The CDR3 has 13 residues. This chain's CDR3 is CSATNRVSDTQYF.

The J gene is TRBJ2-2, the V gene TRBV6-5; with no DNA, the TCRdb D assignment of TRBD2 cannot be verified. The length of the CDR3 is 18 residues. The V gene's germline CDR1 is MNHEY and CDR2 SVGAGI. The CDR3 loop reads CASSLGLAGGRGTGELFF.

This rearrangement joins TRBV12-3 or TRBV12-4 to TRBJ2-1; TCRdb's D call, TRBD1, is unchecked because there is no DNA. This CDR3 is built from 19 residues. The CDR3 here is CASSLAAGMQGETRGEQFF.

The chain carries TRBV12-3 or TRBV12-4 and TRBJ2-7. This CDR3 contains 16 residues. The CDR3 is CASTNSLWQAPCEQYF.